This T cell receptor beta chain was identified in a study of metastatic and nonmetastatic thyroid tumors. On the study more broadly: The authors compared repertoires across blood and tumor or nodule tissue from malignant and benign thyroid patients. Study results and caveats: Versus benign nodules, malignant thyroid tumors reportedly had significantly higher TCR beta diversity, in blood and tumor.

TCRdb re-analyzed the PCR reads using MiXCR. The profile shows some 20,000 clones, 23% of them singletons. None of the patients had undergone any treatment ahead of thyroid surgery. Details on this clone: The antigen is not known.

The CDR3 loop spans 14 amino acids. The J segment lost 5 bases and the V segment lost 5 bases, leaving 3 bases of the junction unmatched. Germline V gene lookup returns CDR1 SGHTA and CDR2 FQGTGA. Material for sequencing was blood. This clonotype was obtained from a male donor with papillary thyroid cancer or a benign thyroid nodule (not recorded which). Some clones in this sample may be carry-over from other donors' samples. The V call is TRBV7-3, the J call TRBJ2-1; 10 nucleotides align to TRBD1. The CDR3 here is CASSRGTGDNEQFF. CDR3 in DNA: TGTGCCAGCAGCCGGGGGACAGGGGACAATGAGCAGTTCTTC.